This TCR beta chain was identified in a study of blood T cell repertoires in COVID-19 (dated by TCRdb to 2018 to 2021). About the full investigation: The collaborator samples originated in the United States, Italy and Spain and spanned the acute and convalescent phases of COVID-19. The material from the prospective study consisted of cDNA or gDNA derived from T cells, B-cell-depleted T cells, or PBMCs. Sample metadata almost always included a de-identified subject ID, COVID-19 status, age in years and sex. Where HLA class I and class II types were available, the types were taken from metadata supplied by the sample provider, not from assay-based typing. The dataset comprised deeply sampled blood TCRbeta repertoires from subjects exposed to, actively infected with, or recovered from COVID-19. The samples were drawn from the first 160 participants of the ongoing ImmuneRACE study and from some 1,300 subjects provided by 6 global collaborators. The repertoires were made available in a free public database intended to serve as a resource for research on the immune response to SARS-CoV-2. Findings and caveats that apply to the study as a whole: The amount of clinical and demographic metadata varied by source and participant and was provided uncurated.

The germline V gene gives CDR1 as SGHDT and CDR2 as YYEEEE. The CDR3 holds 12 amino acids from the cysteine to the phenylalanine. Left in the record is the CDR3 DNA by itself, 36 bases read in frame from the first base. V loses 6 bases of germline sequence and J loses 8 bases, and the interval between the two ends is 14 bases. TCRbeta CDR3 regions were amplified from genomic DNA by means of the immunoSEQ Assay, a bias-controlled multiplex PCR. In the paper's pipeline: Within the assay, amplification of reference gene primers was used to estimate how many nucleated cells each sample contained. To quantify the absolute abundance of each unique TCRbeta CDR3 rearrangement, sequence reads were collapsed and filtered. Productive Simpson clonality was computed per sample as the square root of Simpson's diversity index over productive rearrangements. TCRdb took this table from immuneACCESS and kept in-frame rearrangements with V and J called. Such tables lack part of the clones; where checked against another copy, unresolved V genes explain under half of the gap, and the rest is unexplained. For V, J and clone size, that table is used; D and trimming come from the DNA. This sample gives around 200,000 clones in total; approximately 86% of them show up just once. The ten largest clones add up to about 6.5% of the sample.

On this clone itself: Its antigen is not yet known. Base qualities are not provided; no much larger clone lies one nucleotide away.

Collaborating institutions collected whole blood in K2EDTA tubes following their own protocols. For TCRbeta analysis, collaborator samples were shipped as frozen whole blood, as isolated PBMCs, or as DNA extracted from either sample type. Sequenced material: peripheral blood. The receptor was isolated from a woman older than 75 in a cohort sampled during active or convalescent COVID-19. Recombination joined TRBV5-6 with TRBJ1-2; D gene: possibly TRBD1, on 6 matching bases. The CDR3 reads as follows: CASTPGGRGYTF. The nucleotide sequence reads TGTGCCAGCACCCCTGGGGGCAGAGGCTACACCTTC.